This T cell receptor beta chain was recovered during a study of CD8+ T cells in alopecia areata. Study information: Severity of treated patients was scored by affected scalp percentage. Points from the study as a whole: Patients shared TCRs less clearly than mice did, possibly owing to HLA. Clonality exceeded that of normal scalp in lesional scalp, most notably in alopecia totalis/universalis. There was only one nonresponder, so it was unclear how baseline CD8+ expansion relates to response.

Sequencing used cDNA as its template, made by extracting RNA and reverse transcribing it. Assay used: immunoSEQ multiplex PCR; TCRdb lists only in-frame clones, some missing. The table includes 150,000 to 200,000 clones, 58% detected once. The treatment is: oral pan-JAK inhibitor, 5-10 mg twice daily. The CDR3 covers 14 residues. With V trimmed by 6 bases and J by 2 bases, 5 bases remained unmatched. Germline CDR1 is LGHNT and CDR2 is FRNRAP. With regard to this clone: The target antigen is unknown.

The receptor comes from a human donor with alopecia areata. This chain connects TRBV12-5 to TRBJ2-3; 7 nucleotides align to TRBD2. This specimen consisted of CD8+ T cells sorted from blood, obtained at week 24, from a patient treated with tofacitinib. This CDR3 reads CASGTGGLTDTQYF. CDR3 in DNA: TGTGCTAGTGGCACGGGGGGACTCACAGATACGCAGTATTTT.